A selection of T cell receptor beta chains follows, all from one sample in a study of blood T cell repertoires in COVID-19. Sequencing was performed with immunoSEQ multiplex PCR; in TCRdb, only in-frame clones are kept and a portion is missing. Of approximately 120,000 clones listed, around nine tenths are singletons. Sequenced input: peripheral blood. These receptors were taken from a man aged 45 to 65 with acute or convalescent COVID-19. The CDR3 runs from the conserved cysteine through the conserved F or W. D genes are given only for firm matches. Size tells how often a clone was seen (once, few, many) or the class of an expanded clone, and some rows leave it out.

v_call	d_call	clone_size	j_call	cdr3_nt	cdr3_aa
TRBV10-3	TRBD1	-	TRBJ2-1	TGTGCCACCTTCGGGACAGGCCTATACAATGAGCAGTTCTTC	CATFGTGLYNEQFF
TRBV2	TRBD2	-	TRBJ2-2	TGTGCCAGCAGGGGTAGCGGGAGGGGGACCGGGGAGCTGTTTTTT	CASRGSGRGTGELFF
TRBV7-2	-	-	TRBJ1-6	TGTGCCAGCAGCTTATTCCGGTTATCACCCCTCCACTTT	CASSLFRLSPLHF
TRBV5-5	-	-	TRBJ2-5	TGTGCCAGCAGCTTGTCTGCTAGCAGGCAAGAGACCCAGTACTTC	CASSLSASRQETQYF
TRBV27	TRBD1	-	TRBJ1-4	TGTGCCAGCAGTTTATCCTCGACAGGGTATTGGGAAAAACTGTTTTTT	CASSLSSTGYWEKLFF
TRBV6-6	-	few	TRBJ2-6	TGTGCCAGCAGTTACTGGAGCTCTGGGGCCAACGTCCTGACTTTC	CASSYWSSGANVLTF
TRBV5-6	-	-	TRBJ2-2	TGTGCCAGGTTGGGACTCCCCAACACCGGGGAGCTGTTTTTT	CARLGLPNTGELFF
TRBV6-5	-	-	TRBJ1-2	TGTGCCAGCAGTCGGACTCCTAACTATGGCTACACCTTC	CASSRTPNYGYTF
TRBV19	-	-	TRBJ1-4	TGTGCCAGTAGGGGCGCGGCGGGGTTGTATGAAAAACTGTTTTTT	CASRGAAGLYEKLFF
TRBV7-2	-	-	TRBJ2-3	TGTGCCAGCAGCTCTCCTCAGGGACTGTGGGGTACGCAGTATTTT	CASSSPQGLWGTQYF
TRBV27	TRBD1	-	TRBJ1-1	TGTGCCAGCAGTCAATGGTCGATTTCAGGGGGCCTATCCATGAACACTGAAGCTTTCTTT	CASSQWSISGGLSMNTEAFF
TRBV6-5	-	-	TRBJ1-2	TGTGCCAGCAGTTACGTGGGCGGGTTCTATGGCTACACCTTC	CASSYVGGFYGYTF
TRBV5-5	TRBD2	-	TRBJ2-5	TGTGCCAGCAGCTTGGTGGCTAGCGGTCAGGGGACCCAGTACTTC	CASSLVASGQGTQYF
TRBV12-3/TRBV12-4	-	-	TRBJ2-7	TGTGGGTCCCGACTCGGGGGCGAGCAGTACTTC	CGSRLGGEQYF
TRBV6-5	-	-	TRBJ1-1	TGTGCCAGCAGTTACCTCACCCGCGGGGTGAACACTGAAGCTTTCTTT	CASSYLTRGVNTEAFF
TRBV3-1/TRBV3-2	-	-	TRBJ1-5	TGTGCCAGCAGCCAAGGCCCAGGTAATAGCAATCAGCCCCAGCATTTT	CASSQGPGNSNQPQHF
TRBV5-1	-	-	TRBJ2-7	TGCGCCAGCAGGAGGAGCGGCCAAAAGGAGCAGTACTTC	CASRRSGQKEQYF
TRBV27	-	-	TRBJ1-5	TGTGCCAGCAGTTTAAGACGCGGAACCAATCAGCCCCAGCATTTT	CASSLRRGTNQPQHF
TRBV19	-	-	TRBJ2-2	TGTGCCAGTAGTAAGCGAGAGGGATCGGTGACCGGGGAGCTGTTTTTT	CASSKREGSVTGELFF
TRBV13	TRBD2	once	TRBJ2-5	TGTGCCAGCAGCTTGGGAGCGGGAACCCTAGGGACCCAGTACTTC	CASSLGAGTLGTQYF
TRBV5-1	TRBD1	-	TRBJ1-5	TGCGCCAGCAGCTTGGTACCAGGGGGCGGGCCCCAGCATTTT	CASSLVPGGGPQHF
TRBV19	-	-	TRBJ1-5	TGTGCCAGTAGGAACAGGGCTGAGGGCAATCAGCCCCAGCATTTT	CASRNRAEGNQPQHF
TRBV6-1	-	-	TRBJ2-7	TGTGCCAGCAGTGAAAGGGCAGGGGTGGACGAGCAGTACTTC	CASSERAGVDEQYF
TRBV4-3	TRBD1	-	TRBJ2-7	TGCGCCAGCAGCCAAGCCCCAGGGGGAACCTACGAGCAGTACTTC	CASSQAPGGTYEQYF
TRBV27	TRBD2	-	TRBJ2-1	TGTGCCAGCAGCCCGGGACTAGCGGACAATGAGCAGTTCTTC	CASSPGLADNEQFF
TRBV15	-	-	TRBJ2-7	TGTGCCACCAGCAGAGGTTGGGGACTGCCAGGCGACGAGCAGTACTTC	CATSRGWGLPGDEQYF
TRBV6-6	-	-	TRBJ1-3	TGTGCCAGCAGTTACTTACAGGATAACTCTGGAAACACCATATATTTT	CASSYLQDNSGNTIYF
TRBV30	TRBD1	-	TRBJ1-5	TGTGCCTGGAGTGAGGGACAGAGCCTCAGGCAGCCCCAGCATTTT	CAWSEGQSLRQPQHF
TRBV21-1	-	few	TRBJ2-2	TGTGCCAGCAGCAACGCGGGGTCGGGCACCGGGGAGCTGTTTTTT	CASSNAGSGTGELFF
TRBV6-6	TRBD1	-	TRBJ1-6	TGTGCCAGCAGCGATAGACAGGGTTCACCCCTCCACTTT	CASSDRQGSPLHF
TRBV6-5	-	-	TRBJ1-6	TGTGCCAGCAGTCCTTCATCAGGGCTAGGTTCACCCCTCCACTTT	CASSPSSGLGSPLHF
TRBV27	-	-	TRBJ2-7	TGTGCCAGCAGTAGGGTAAGCGGGTTCCCCTACGAGCAGTACTTC	CASSRVSGFPYEQYF
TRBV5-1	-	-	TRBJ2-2	TGCGCCAGCAGCTTTCTGTTCGCGAACACCGGGGAGCTGTTTTTT	CASSFLFANTGELFF
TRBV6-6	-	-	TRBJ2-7	TGTGCCAGCAGTGGGGGACTCACCCTGGGCGGCGAGCAGTACTTC	CASSGGLTLGGEQYF
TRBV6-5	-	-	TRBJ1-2	TGTGCCAGCAGTTTATCGGACACCTCGGCCTATGGCTACACCTTC	CASSLSDTSAYGYTF
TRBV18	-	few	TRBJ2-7	TGTGCCAGCTCACGTACTAGGAGCTACGAGCAGTACTTC	CASSRTRSYEQYF
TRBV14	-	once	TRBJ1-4	TGTGCCAGCAGCCAAGATCCGGGGGGATTAGGCGAAAAACTGTTTTTT	CASSQDPGGLGEKLFF
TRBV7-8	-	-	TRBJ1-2	TGTGCCAGCAGCGCCACAGGGTACAATGGCTACACCTTC	CASSATGYNGYTF
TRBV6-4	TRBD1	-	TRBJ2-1	TGTGCCAGCAGCCCCGGGACAGGGGGTTTAGGGCAGTTCTTC	CASSPGTGGLGQFF
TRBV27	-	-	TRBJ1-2	TGTGCCAGCAGTCCCCGACAAGCTAACTATGGCTACACCTTC	CASSPRQANYGYTF
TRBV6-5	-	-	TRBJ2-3	TGTGCCAGCAGTTACTCGGGAGCCCCCTCCCGTAATACGCAGTATTTT	CASSYSGAPSRNTQYF
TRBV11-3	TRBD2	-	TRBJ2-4	TGTGCCAGCAGCTCTAGCGGGAGTTCGGCCAAAAACATTCAGTACTTC	CASSSSGSSAKNIQYF
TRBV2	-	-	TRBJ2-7	TGTGCCAGCAGGCGGCGTCCCGGCCAGGGGTCATCTCACTACGAGCAGTACTTC	CASRRRPGQGSSHYEQYF
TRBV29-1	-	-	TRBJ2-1	TGCAGCGTTGCCGGGACTTCCAGCTCCTACAATGAGCAGTTCTTC	CSVAGTSSSYNEQFF
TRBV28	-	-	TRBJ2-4	TGTGCCAGCAATTCTCAGGGAACAAAAAACATTCAGTACTTC	CASNSQGTKNIQYF
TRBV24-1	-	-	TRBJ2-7	TGTGCCACCAGTGAGACACCCAGGACTGGAGGGATCTACGAGCAGTACTTC	CATSETPRTGGIYEQYF
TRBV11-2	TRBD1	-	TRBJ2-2	TGTGCCAGCAGCTGGAGAGGGACAGCAAACACCGGGGAGCTGTTTTTT	CASSWRGTANTGELFF
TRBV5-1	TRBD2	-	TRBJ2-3	TGCGCCAGCAGCTCGAGCGGGAGCGTTAGCACAGATACGCAGTATTTT	CASSSSGSVSTDTQYF
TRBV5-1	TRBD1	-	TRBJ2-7	TGCGCCAGCAGCTTAGGGACAGACGAGCAGTACTTC	CASSLGTDEQYF
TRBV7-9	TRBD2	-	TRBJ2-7	TGTGCCAGCAGCCACAGGACTAGCGGCTACGAGCAGTACTTC	CASSHRTSGYEQYF
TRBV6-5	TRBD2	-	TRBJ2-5	TGTGCCAGCAGTTTGAGGACTAGCGGGAGGGGAGAGACCCAGTACTTC	CASSLRTSGRGETQYF
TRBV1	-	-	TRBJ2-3	TGCACCAGCAGCCAAGACAACCGGACTAGCGGGAGGTCAGATACGCAGTATTTT	CTSSQDNRTSGRSDTQYF
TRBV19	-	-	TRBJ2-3	TGTGCCAGTAGTATAACTCGGGAAGCGGAGTATTTT	CASSITREAEYF
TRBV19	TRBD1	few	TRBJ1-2	TGTGCCAGTCTGAAGACAGGGGGCCATGGCTACACCTTC	CASLKTGGHGYTF
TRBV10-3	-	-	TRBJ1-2	TGTGCCATCAGTGAGTCGAGGACTAACTATGGCTACACCTTC	CAISESRTNYGYTF